This TCR beta chain was sequenced for a study of identifying expanded T cells in peripheral blood. The CDR3 is 12 amino acids. Germline CDR1 is SGHTA and CDR2 is FQGTGA. Deletions cut 5 bases from V and 5 bases from J, with 9 bases between. Findings of the study overall: Across healthy donors, higher total template counts meant significantly greater roughly 2-week count variance. Over about two and four weeks, about 17 and 20 clones changed, versus approximately 1.2 between replicates.

Data came from immunoSEQ multiplex PCR; TCRdb stores just in-frame clones and leaves some out. Altogether about 100,000 clones are present, over 80% being singletons, with the ten largest covering 5% to 6.5%. No infections or other immune events were documented during collection. In the case of this clone: Its antigen is unidentified. Other DNA sequences in this specimen translate into the identical CDR3.

V gene TRBV7-3 combines with J gene TRBJ1-1; D is possibly TRBD1 (5 bases). The TCR originated in a person aged 18 to 69 in good health. The source material was blood. For the CDR3, the DNA is TGTGCCAGCAGCCCCGGGGGGACTGAAGCTTTCTTT. This translates into CASSPGGTEAFF.